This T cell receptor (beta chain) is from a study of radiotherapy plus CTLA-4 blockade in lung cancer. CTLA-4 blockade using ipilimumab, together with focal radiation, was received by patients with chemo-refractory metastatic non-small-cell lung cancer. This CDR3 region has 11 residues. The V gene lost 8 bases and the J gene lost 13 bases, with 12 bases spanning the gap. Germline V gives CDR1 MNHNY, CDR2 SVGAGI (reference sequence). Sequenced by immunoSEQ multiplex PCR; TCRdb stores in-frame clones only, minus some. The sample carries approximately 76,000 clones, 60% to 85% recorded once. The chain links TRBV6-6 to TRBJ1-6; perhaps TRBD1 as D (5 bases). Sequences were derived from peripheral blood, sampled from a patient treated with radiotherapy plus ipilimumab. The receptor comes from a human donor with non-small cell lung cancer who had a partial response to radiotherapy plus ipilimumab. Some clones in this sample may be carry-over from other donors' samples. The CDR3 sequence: CASRSRGPLHF. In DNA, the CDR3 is TGTGCCAGCCGATCGCGGGGGCCCCTCCACTTT.